The 5 T cell receptor beta chains listed next were all sequenced from one sample in a study of CD8 T cells in Susac syndrome. The authors reverse transcribed roughly 0.5 to 1 ug RNA with random hexamers. A single record per CDR3 protein comes from TCRdb applying MiXCR to the immunoSEQ multiplex PCR reads. The sample contains about 94,000 distinct CDR3 sequences, 85% to 95% of which appear only once. The sequenced sample consisted of CD4+ T cells from PBMCs. The receptors shown here come from a human donor with Susac syndrome.

The rearrangement joins TRBV25-1 to TRBJ1-1, with D unresolved. The V end was cut by 2 bases, the J end by 5 bases, with 15 bases between. Germline V lookup: CDR1 MGHDK, CDR2 SYGVNS. CDR3 length equals 15 residues. Here the CDR3 DNA reads TGTGCCAGCAGTGAAAGTTGGCGCCCGTATACTGAAGCTTTCTTT. Translating gives CASSESWRPYTEAFF.

This clonotype was detected only once. The V gene is TRBV30, the J gene TRBJ2-3, with 12 bases identical to TRBD2. The CDR3 covers 14 residues. Germline V gene data show CDR1 as GTSNPN and CDR2 as SVGIG (reference sequence). V lost 4 bases to trimming and J lost 6 bases; unmatched junction nucleotides: 5. DNA for the CDR3: TGTGCCTGGACCCTAGCGGGGGGGTTCGATACGCAGTATTTT. Protein sequence: CAWTLAGGFDTQYF.

The chain couples TRBV12-3 or TRBV12-4 to TRBJ2-6; either TRBD1 or TRBD2 may fit D (5 bases each). V lost 7 bases and J lost 0, with 10 bases in between. The CDR3 is made up of 15 amino acids. Here the CDR3 DNA reads TGTGCCAGCACCCTTGGGGGCTCTGGGGCCAACGTCCTGACTTTC. This sequence encodes CASTLGGSGANVLTF.

V and J are TRBV20-1 and TRBJ2-7; TRBD1 agrees at 8 bases. The trim removed 3 bases at V and 1 base at J, leaving 5 bases unmatched. This CDR3 region has 14 residues. CDR1 is DFQATT, CDR2 SNEGSKA, per germline (reference sequence). The CDR3 sequence is CSASRGPRSYEQYF. In DNA, the CDR3 is TGCAGTGCTAGCAGGGGGCCTCGGTCCTACGAGCAGTACTTC.

The chain recombines TRBV25-1 with TRBJ2-5; no firm D call. V lost 2 bases, J lost 4 bases, and 5 bases lay in between. This CDR3 comprises 12 residues. CDR1 and CDR2 (germline): MGHDK, SYGVNS. This CDR3 is CASSEKGETQYF. CDR3 coding DNA: TGTGCCAGCAGTGAAAAAGGAGAGACCCAGTACTTC.